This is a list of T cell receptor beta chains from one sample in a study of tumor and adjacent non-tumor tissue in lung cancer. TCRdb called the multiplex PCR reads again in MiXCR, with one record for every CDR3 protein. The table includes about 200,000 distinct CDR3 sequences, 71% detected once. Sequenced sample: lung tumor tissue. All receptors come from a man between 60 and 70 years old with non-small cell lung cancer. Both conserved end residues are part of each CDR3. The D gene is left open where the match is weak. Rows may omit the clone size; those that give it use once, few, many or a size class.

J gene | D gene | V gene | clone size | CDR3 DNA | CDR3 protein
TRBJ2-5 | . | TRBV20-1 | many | TGCAGTGCTAGGCCCCTAACTAGAACGGAGACCCAGTACTTC | CSARPLTRTETQYF
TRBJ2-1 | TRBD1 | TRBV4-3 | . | TGCGCCAGCAGGCAAGACGGCAGGACAGGGGGCCAGGGGCAGTTCTTC | CASRQDGRTGGQGQFF
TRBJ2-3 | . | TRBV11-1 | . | TGTACCAGCAGTTTCAGGGGTACAGATACGCAGTATTTT | CTSSFRGTDTQYF
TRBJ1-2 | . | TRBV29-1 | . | TGCAGTGTCCAAGGGGGTGGCTTTGGCTACACCTTC | CSVQGGGFGYTF
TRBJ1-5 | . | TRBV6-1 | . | TGTGCCAGCAGTGAAAACCCCCAGGGAACAGATACGCAGCATTTT | CASSENPQGTDTQHF
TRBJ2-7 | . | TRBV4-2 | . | TGTGCCAACAGCCAGAACAGCGAGCAGTACTTC | CANSQNSEQYF
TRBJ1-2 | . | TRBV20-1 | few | TGCAGTGCTGGGCACACTAACTATGGCTACACCTTC | CSAGHTNYGYTF
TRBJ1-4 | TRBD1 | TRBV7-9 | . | TGTGCCAGCAGCTTCGGGATAACAGGGGGCCCCATAACTAATGAAAAACTGTTTTTT | CASSFGITGGPITNEKLFF
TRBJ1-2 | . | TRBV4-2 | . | TGTGCCAGCAGCCAAGAGTTGACAGGCACCTGTGGCTACACCTTC | CASSQELTGTCGYTF
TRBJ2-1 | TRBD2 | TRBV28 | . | TGTGCCAGCAGTTTAAGGCGGGGGGGTTACAATGAGCAGTTCTTC | CASSLRRGGYNEQFF
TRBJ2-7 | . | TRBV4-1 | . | TGCGCCAGCAGCCAAGATCTCCGCTACGAGCAGTACTTC | CASSQDLRYEQYF
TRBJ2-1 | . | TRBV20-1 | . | TGCAGTGCTAGAGCAGGGGTCTCCTACGATGAGCAGTTCTTC | CSARAGVSYDEQFF
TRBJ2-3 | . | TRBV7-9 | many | TGTGCCAGCAGCTCCGGACTAAACACAGATACGCAGTATTTT | CASSSGLNTDTQYF
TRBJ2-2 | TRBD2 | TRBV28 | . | TGTGCCAGCAAGCTTGATCTAGCGGGTTCTTCACTCCGGACCGGGGAGCTGTTTTTT | CASKLDLAGSSLRTGELFF
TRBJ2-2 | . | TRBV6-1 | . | TGTGACAGCAGTGTACGGGGTATTGAGCTGTTTTTT | CDSSVRGIELFF
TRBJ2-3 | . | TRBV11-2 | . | TGTGCCAGTAGCCGTATCCTATCGATGGGATATTTT | CASSRILSMGYF
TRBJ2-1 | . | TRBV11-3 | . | TGTACCAGCAGCCCTTCTTGGCAGGCGCTCTATGAGCAGTCCTTC | CTSSPSWQALYEQSF
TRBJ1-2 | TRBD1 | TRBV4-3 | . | TGCGCCAGCAGCCGAGACACCGGGACAGGGGTGCCCAGCTATGGCTACACCTTC | CASSRDTGTGVPSYGYTF
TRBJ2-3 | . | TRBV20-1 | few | TGCAGTGCTACGTGGGGGGCGGATACGCAGTATTTT | CSATWGADTQYF
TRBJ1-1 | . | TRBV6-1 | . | TGTGCCAGCATACGGACCCGGCGGGGCACTGAAGCTTTCTTT | CASIRTRRGTEAFF
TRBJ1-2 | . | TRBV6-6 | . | TGTGCCAGCAGAGCCTCCTGGACGGACTTTTATGGCTACACCTTC | CASRASWTDFYGYTF
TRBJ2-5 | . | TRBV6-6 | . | TGTGTCAGCAGAACAGCCGGGCATATCCAGATCCAAGAGACCCAGTACTTC | CVSRTAGHIQIQETQYF
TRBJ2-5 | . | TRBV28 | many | TGTGCCAGCAGTTTACCGTTTGGCAACCAAGAGACCCAGTACTTC | CASSLPFGNQETQYF
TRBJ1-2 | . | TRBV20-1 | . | TGCAGTGCTATAGTACCGTTACGAGCTGGCTACGCCTTC | CSAIVPLRAGYAF
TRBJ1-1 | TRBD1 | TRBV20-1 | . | TGCAGTGCTAAGGGAGACAGGGCAGCTTTCTTT | CSAKGDRAAFF
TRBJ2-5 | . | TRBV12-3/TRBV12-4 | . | TGTGCCAGCGGCCAAGGGGGGGGTAGTGAGGCCCGGTACTTC | CASGQGGGSEARYF
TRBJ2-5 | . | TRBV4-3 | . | TGCGCCAGCCGCCAAGATCGTATGGGGGGCTACGGGACCCAGTGCTTC | CASRQDRMGGYGTQCF
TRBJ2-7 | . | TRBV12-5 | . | TGTGCTGGTGGACCGACAGGGACTCCCTACGAGCAGTACTTT | CAGGPTGTPYEQYF
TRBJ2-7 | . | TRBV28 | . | TGTGCCAGCAGTTTACTAGGGGACGCCTACGAGCAGTACTTC | CASSLLGDAYEQYF
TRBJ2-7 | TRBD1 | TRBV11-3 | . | TGTGCCAGCGGCTTACGTCCAGGGGGCTACGTGCAGTACTTC | CASGLRPGGYVQYF
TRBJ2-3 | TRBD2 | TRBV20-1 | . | TGCAGTACTAGCGGGGTGGCGGATACGCAGTATTTT | CSTSGVADTQYF
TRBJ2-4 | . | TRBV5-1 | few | TGCGCCAGCAGTCAGGACAGCCCCAAAAACATTCAGTACTTC | CASSQDSPKNIQYF
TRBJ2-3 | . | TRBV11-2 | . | TGTGCCGGCAGCCGAGACGGACCAGATACGCAGTATTTT | CAGSRDGPDTQYF
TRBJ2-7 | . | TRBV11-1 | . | TGTACCAGCATCGTGGACAGTGCATCCTACGAACAGTACTTC | CTSIVDSASYEQYF
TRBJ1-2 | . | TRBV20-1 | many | TGCAGTGCGCGGCACAGGCCGGATGGCTACACCTTC | CSARHRPDGYTF
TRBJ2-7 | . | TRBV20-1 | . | TGTAGTGCTCCGGGGCCTGGGGTCGAGCAGTACTTC | CSAPGPGVEQYF
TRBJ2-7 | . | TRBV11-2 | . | TGTGCCAGCAACGGGCGTCGGGGTCCTACGGTCGAGCAGAACTTC | CASNGRRGPTVEQNF
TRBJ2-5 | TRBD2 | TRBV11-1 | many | TGTGCCAGCAGGCCGCCGGGACTAGCGGGAGCAGAGACCCAGTACTTC | CASRPPGLAGAETQYF
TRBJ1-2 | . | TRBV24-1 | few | TGTGCCACCAGTGATTTGTGGCAGAACTATGGCTACACCTTC | CATSDLWQNYGYTF
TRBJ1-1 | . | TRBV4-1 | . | TGCGCCAGCAGCGAAGATATCCACTCGATGAACACTGAGGCTTTCTTT | CASSEDIHSMNTEAFF
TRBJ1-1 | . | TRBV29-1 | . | . | CSVGGGSAEALF
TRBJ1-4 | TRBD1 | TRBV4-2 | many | TGTGCCAGCAGCCAAGGTTCACAGGGGGACGAAAAACTGTTTTTT | CASSQGSQGDEKLFF
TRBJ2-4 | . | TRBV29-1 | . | TGCAACGTTGTGTCTGGGCTAGCCGAAAACATTCAGTACTTC | CNVVSGLAENIQYF